The next 21 T cell receptor beta chains were all read from a single sample in a study of cytomegalovirus exposure and HLA in healthy donors. This table comes from immunoSEQ multiplex PCR, and its TCRdb copy is limited to in-frame clones, with some not included. Of 250,000 to 300,000 clones in the sample, 80% to 90% were seen once. Sequenced sample: PBMCs. The source of these receptors is a woman between 18 and 29 years old in good health and CMV-seronegative.

This chain connects TRBV10-3 to TRBJ2-2, with 15 bases aligning to TRBD2. The V gene's germline CDR1 is ENHRY and CDR2 SYGVKD. J lost 1 base, V lost 7 bases, and 13 bases had no gene match. The CDR3 has 20 residues. CDR3: CAITERPGLAGGMNTGELFF. In nucleotides, the CDR3 is TGTGCCATCACTGAAAGACCGGGACTAGCGGGGGGAATGAACACCGGGGAGCTGTTTTTT.

The CDR3 DNA reads as TGCGCCAGCAGCCGACGCACAGGGAGAGTATGGGAGACCCAGTACTTC. It encodes CASSRRTGRVWETQYF. This sequence joins TRBV5-1 and TRBJ2-5; a weak D match, TRBD1 (6 bases). The CDR3 length is 16 residues. CDR1 and CDR2 (germline): SGHRS, YFSETQ. Deletions cut 4 bases from V and 5 bases from J, with 21 bases between.

The chain is built from TRBV7-2 and TRBJ1-5; D perhaps matches TRBD1 (6 bases). Between the trimmed V and J ends, which lost 3 bases and 2 bases, there was a span of 11 bases. The CDR3 loop spans 15 amino acids. The germline gives CDR1 SGHTA, CDR2 FQGNSA. The DNA for the CDR3 is TGTGCCAGCAGCTTTCGAGGGGGTGGCAATCAGCCCCAGCATTTT. The encoded protein is CASSFRGGGNQPQHF.

This clone appeared many times. The chain links TRBV4-3 to TRBJ1-6; 7 nucleotides line up with TRBD1. The junction had 13 bases not matched to a gene; V was cut back by 4 bases and J by 7 bases. The CDR3 has 17 residues. Germline lookup yields CDR1 LGHNA and CDR2 YSLEER. The CDR3 nucleotides read TGCGCCAGCAGCCGCAATATAGACGACAGGGTGAATTCACCCCTCCACTTT. Encoded protein: CASSRNIDDRVNSPLHF.

The CDR3 reads CASSILAGERNQPQHF. Written as DNA, the CDR3 is TGTGCCAGTAGTATATTGGCAGGGGAACGGAATCAGCCCCAGCATTTT. This rearrangement joins TRBV19 to TRBJ1-5; TRBD1 is a possible D gene (6 bases). CDR3 length: 16 residues. Germline V gives CDR1 LNHDA, CDR2 SQIVND (reference sequence). V dropped 2 bases and J dropped 4 bases, with 15 bases sitting between them.

This clone was observed once. J is TRBJ2-2 and V is TRBV28, with unresolved D. V lost 8 bases and J 1 base, leaving 5 bases between the germline ends. This CDR3 is built from 12 residues. The germline V gene encodes CDR1 MDHEN and CDR2 SYDVKM. In DNA, the CDR3 is TGTGCCAGCCCCGGGAACACCGGGGAGCTGTTTTTT. The encoded protein is CASPGNTGELFF.

The chain employs TRBV18 and TRBJ1-4, with TRBD1 matching 9 bases. This CDR3 contains 16 residues. V dropped 6 bases and J dropped 4; count of bases not matched to a gene: 9. Germline V gene lookup returns CDR1 KGHSH and CDR2 LQKENI. The CDR3 region has the DNA TGTGCCAGCTCCCCGGGACAGGGTCATGATAATGAAAAACTGTTTTTT. Its protein product is CASSPGQGHDNEKLFF.

The chain is built from TRBV7-9 and TRBJ1-1; 7 bases agree with TRBD1. The CDR3 runs to 15 residues. V lost 2 bases and J lost 7; bases outside the gene matches: 10. The germline V gene encodes CDR1 SEHNR and CDR2 FQNEAQ (reference sequence). The CDR3 sequence is CASSLLEGQTLEAFF. CDR3 bases: TGTGCCAGCAGCTTATTAGAGGGACAGACTCTTGAAGCTTTCTTT.

This rearrangement joins TRBV6-5 to TRBJ2-7; the D is unclear. Per germline, CDR1 MNHEY and CDR2 SVGAGI. The length of the CDR3 is 11 residues. V lost 2 bases and J lost 5, with 4 bases in between. CDR3 loop: CASSYIDEQYF. The CDR3, as DNA: TGTGCCAGCAGTTACATCGACGAGCAGTACTTC.

The chain has TRBV7-2 and TRBJ2-7; D is uncertain. This CDR3 has 14 residues. Germline values: CDR1 SGHTA, CDR2 FQGNSA. V dropped 2 bases and J dropped 7 bases, with 15 bases sitting between them. CDR3 nucleotides: TGTGCCAGCAGCTTAACGCAGGTATCGAAGGAGCAGTACTTC. Translated, it gives CASSLTQVSKEQYF.

The chain couples TRBV6-5 to TRBJ2-6; D unresolved. Trimming took off 3 bases at V and 4 bases at J, with 13 bases between the two ends. Germline CDR1 reads MNHEY; CDR2 reads SVGAGI. CDR3 length: 16 amino acids. This CDR3 reads CASSYYTFLGANVLTF. The DNA for the CDR3 is TGTGCCAGCAGTTATTACACCTTCTTGGGGGCCAACGTCCTGACTTTC.

The rearrangement joins TRBV27 to TRBJ1-5; TRBD1 might be the D (6 bases). V was cut by 4 bases and J by 4 bases, with 14 bases left in between. CDR1 is MNHEY and CDR2 is SMNVEV in the germline V gene (reference sequence). The CDR3 has 15 amino acids. The CDR3 bases are TGTGCCAGCAGTTCCAGGGCACAGGGAAATCAGCCCCAGCATTTT. It translates to CASSSRAQGNQPQHF.

The rearrangement links TRBV4-1 to TRBJ1-2; 9 positions agree with TRBD1. The junction had 8 bases not matched to a gene; V was cut back by 1 base and J by 8 bases. Germline loops: CDR1 MGHRA, CDR2 YSYEKL. The length of the CDR3 is 15 residues. This CDR3 reads CASSQGKQGAEGYTF. In nucleotides, the CDR3 is TGCGCCAGCAGCCAAGGAAAACAGGGGGCGGAGGGCTACACCTTC.

The V and J genes are TRBV6-6 and TRBJ2-5; 7 bases align to TRBD2. The germline V gene has CDR1 MNHNY and CDR2 SVGAGI (reference sequence). V lost 5 bases to trimming and J lost 3 bases; unmatched junction nucleotides: 9. The CDR3 contains 15 residues. CDR3 bases: TGTGCCAGCAGTCCTCAAGCGGGGATAAAAGAGACCCAGTACTTC. This gives the protein CASSPQAGIKETQYF.

The rearrangement joins TRBV7-6 to TRBJ1-1; 12 bases are a match to TRBD1. Trimming cost V 5 bases and J 3 bases; bases outside gene matches: 4. The CDR3 contains 15 residues. Germline CDR1 SGHVS, CDR2 FNYEAQ. In nucleotides, the CDR3 is TGTGCCAGCAGCAAGGGACAGGGGGCTCACACTGAAGCTTTCTTT. Its translation is CASSKGQGAHTEAFF. Filled out from reference TRBV7-6 and TRBJ1-1, the complete variable domain reads GAGVSQSPRYKVTKRGQDVALRCDPISGHVSLYWYRQALGQGPEFLTYFNYEAQQDKSGLPNDRFSAERPEGSISTLTIQRTEQRDSAMYRCASSKGQGAHTEAFFGQGTRLTVV.

A single count supports this clone. The rearrangement joins TRBV5-6 to TRBJ2-1; 7 nucleotides line up with TRBD2. The CDR3 length is 15 residues. CDR1 SGHDT and CDR2 YYEEEE come from the germline V gene. Trimming removed 0 bases from V and 7 bases from J; junction bases left unmatched: 7. Here the CDR3 reads CASSLGQGGKNEQFF. DNA for the CDR3: TGTGCCAGCAGCTTGGGGCAGGGAGGGAAGAATGAGCAGTTCTTC.

This rearrangement joins TRBV11-3 to TRBJ1-1, with a possible D match to TRBD1 (6 bases). Germline V lookup: CDR1 SGHNT, CDR2 YENEEA. The V gene lost 6 bases and the J gene lost 7 bases, with 21 bases spanning the gap. The CDR3 has 15 amino acids. As DNA, the CDR3 is TGTGCCAGCAGTTTCCAATTCGGGGGGGCTGGTGAAGCTTTCTTT. Protein product: CASSFQFGGAGEAFF.

The chain recombines TRBV14 with TRBJ2-1; a weak D match, TRBD1 (7 bases). The V end lost 2 bases, the J end lost 8 bases, and 16 bases lay between the germline ends. This CDR3 has 15 residues. CDR1 SGHDN and CDR2 FVKESK come from the germline V gene. CDR3 DNA: TGTGCCAGCAGCCAACGCAGGGGGACTTTAGATGAGCAGTTCTTC. This translates into CASSQRRGTLDEQFF.

This clone was seen just once. The chain employs TRBV10-1 and TRBJ2-4; weak D call: TRBD2 (5 bases). This CDR3 is built from 18 residues. Trimming removed 0 bases at V and 0 bases at J, with 15 bases between. Germline values: CDR1 WNHNN, CDR2 SYGVQD (reference sequence). CDR3 protein: CASSESMGAELAKNIQYF. CDR3 DNA sequence: TGCGCCAGCAGTGAGTCCATGGGAGCGGAGCTAGCCAAAAACATTCAGTACTTC.

This sequence joins TRBV6-5 and TRBJ2-7, with TRBD2 identical over 12 bases. CDR1 and CDR2 from the germline V gene are MNHEY and SVGAGI. The CDR3 sequence is 15 residues long. With 9 bases clipped from V and 9 bases from J, the junction kept 15 bases outside the gene matches. The CDR3 sequence: CARTLRTSGAHLQYF. The CDR3 region has the DNA TGTGCCAGAACCCTTCGGACTAGCGGGGCCCACTTGCAGTACTTC.

This clone was observed a single time. The chain recombines TRBV9 with TRBJ1-5; the D is unclear. The germline V gene has CDR1 SGDLS and CDR2 YYNGEE. The CDR3 consists of 16 residues. V dropped 4 bases and J dropped 6 bases, with 20 bases sitting between them. Here the CDR3 reads CASSRDATLRGQPQHF. The CDR3 nucleotides read TGTGCCAGCAGCCGAGACGCTACCTTGCGAGGTCAGCCCCAGCATTTT. Combining the CDR3 with reference TRBV9 and TRBJ1-5 gives the whole variable domain DSGVTQTPKHLITATGQRVTLRCSPRSGDLSVYWYQQSLDQGLQFLIQYYNGEERAKGNILERFSAQQFPDLHSELNLSSLELGDSALYFCASSRDATLRGQPQHFGDGTRLSIL.